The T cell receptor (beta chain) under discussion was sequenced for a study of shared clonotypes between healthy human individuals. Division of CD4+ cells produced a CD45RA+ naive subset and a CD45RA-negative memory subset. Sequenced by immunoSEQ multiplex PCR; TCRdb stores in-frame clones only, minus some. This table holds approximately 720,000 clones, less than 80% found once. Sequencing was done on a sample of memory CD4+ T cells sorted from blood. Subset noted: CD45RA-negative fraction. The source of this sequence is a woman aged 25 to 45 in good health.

CDR3 nucleotide sequence: TGCGCCAGCAGCTTGGATCCGGGGGCTGGTGAGCAGTTCTTC. Encoded protein: CASSLDPGAGEQFF. The chain joins TRBV5-1 to TRBJ2-1; perhaps D is TRBD1 or TRBD2 (6 bases each). The V end lost 0 bases, the J end lost 9 bases, and 13 bases lay between the germline ends. The germline gives CDR1 SGHRS, CDR2 YFSETQ. This CDR3 is built from 14 residues.